The 30 T cell receptor beta chains below come from one sample, sequenced in a study of regulatory T cells in long-lasting Graves disease. Sample time point: newly diagnosed GD, antithyroid drugs for less than 3 months. The TCR library was made from RNA that had been extracted from PBMCs in TRIzol. Building of the TCR beta libraries involved iRepertoire HTBI primers and Arm-PCR of CDR3 regions. TCRdb re-called the multiplex PCR reads with MiXCR, one entry per CDR3 protein. The table lists 400,000 to 500,000 distinct CDR3 sequences, more than 12% of them singletons. The same specimen was also included in a second study, on T cells in Graves' hyperthyroidism and ophthalmopathy.

Sample: peripheral blood mononuclear cells (PBMCs), taken at new diagnosis, from a patient treated with antithyroid drugs. These receptors were collected from a woman aged 25 to 45 with Graves disease.

The sample holds a few counts of this clonotype. V usage is TRBV5-1 and J usage is TRBJ1-4, with D maybe TRBD1 (6 bases). CDR3 length: 13 amino acids. The germline V gene encodes CDR1 SGHRS and CDR2 YFSETQ. V lost 4 bases to trimming and J lost 7 bases, with 11 bases between them. This CDR3 reads CASSPPGVEKLFF. DNA for the CDR3: TGCGCCAGCAGCCCCCCAGGGGTTGAAAAACTGTTTTTT.

This clonotype has a handful of counts. J is TRBJ2-1 and V is TRBV10-2; the D gene is possibly TRBD2 (7 bases). The germline V gene has CDR1 WSHSY and CDR2 SAAADI. This CDR3 region has 15 residues. Trimming took 7 bases from V and 7 from J, leaving 20 bases between them. The CDR3 nucleotides read TGCGCCAGCACCGAACGGGGGGCGAATGGGAATGAGCAGTTCTTC. Amino acids: CASTERGANGNEQFF.

The chain uses TRBV2 and TRBJ1-5, with a tentative D call TRBD1 (5 bases). V was cut by 7 bases and J by 1 base, with 11 bases left in between. CDR1 is SNHLY and CDR2 is FYNNEI in the germline V gene. CDR3 length equals 14 residues. In DNA, the CDR3 is TGTGCCAGCAAGGTGGGGGTGAGCAATCAGCCCCAGCATTTT. Amino acid sequence: CASKVGVSNQPQHF.

This clonotype occurred many times. The chain couples TRBV5-1 to TRBJ2-7; D is perhaps TRBD2 (5 bases). Trimming removed 0 bases at V and 2 bases at J, with 12 bases between. Looked up from germline, CDR1 is SGHRS and CDR2 is YFSETQ. The CDR3 loop spans 15 amino acids. For the CDR3, the DNA is TGCGCCAGCAGCTTGGTCGGAGGCGATACCTACGAGCAGTACTTC. Residues: CASSLVGGDTYEQYF. The full variable domain, completed using reference TRBV5-1 and TRBJ2-7, is KAGVTQTPRYLIKTRGQQVTLSCSPISGHRSVSWYQQTPGQGLQFLFEYFSETQRNKGNFPGRFSGRQFSNSRSEMNVSTLELGDSALYLCASSLVGGDTYEQYFGPGTRLTVT.

The V and J genes are TRBV13 and TRBJ2-2; D may be TRBD1 or TRBD2 (5 bases each). There are 14 residues in the CDR3. Germline V gives CDR1 PRHDT, CDR2 FYEKMQ (reference sequence). Trimming pared 8 bases from V and 7 bases from J, leaving 17 bases between. For the CDR3, the DNA is TGTGCCAGCGGAATCAGAGGGGCGGTCGGGGAGCTGTTTTTT. This translates into CASGIRGAVGELFF.

A word on this clonotype: The conserved closing phenylalanine or tryptophan is absent in this CDR3, likely reflecting a read error. No DNA is shown, since the ends of the CDR3 on it are uncertain; the CDR3 is the one TCRdb lists. The chain is built from TRBV6-1 and TRBJ1-1; whether TRBD1, the table's D call, matches the DNA was not checked. Germline values: CDR1 MNHNS, CDR2 SASEGT. The CDR3 is 13 residues long, counting both termini. The CDR3 region is CASRAGTGTRMYS.

This clonotype appeared many times. The chain links TRBV3-1 to TRBJ2-1, with a possible D match to TRBD1 (5 bases). The CDR3 consists of 15 residues. Trimming removed 0 bases from V and 5 bases from J, with 11 bases in between. CDR1 and CDR2 (germline): LGHDT, YNNKEL (reference sequence). The CDR3 here is CASSQDPARDNEQFF. For the CDR3, the DNA is TGTGCCAGCAGCCAAGATCCTGCCAGGGACAATGAGCAGTTCTTC.

This clonotype was seen many times. The rearrangement joins TRBV20-1 to TRBJ2-6, with D unclear. CDR3 length equals 15 residues. V lost 3 bases to trimming and J lost 0 bases, with 9 bases between them. In germline, CDR1 is DFQATT, CDR2 SNEGSKA (reference sequence). In DNA form, the CDR3 reads TGCAGTGCTAGGCAGCTCCTCTCTGGGGCCAACGTCCTGACTTTC. Its protein product is CSARQLLSGANVLTF.

This clonotype was seen many times. The V gene is TRBV3-1, the J gene TRBJ2-3; 9 bases map to TRBD2. The germline V gene has CDR1 LGHDT and CDR2 YNNKEL (reference sequence). The CDR3 is 19 amino acids. Losses at the gene ends were 2 bases for V and 5 bases for J; bases not matched to a gene: 17. In DNA form, the CDR3 reads TGTGCCAGCAGCCAAAGATATTCGAGGCTAGCGGGATATTTAGATACGCAGTATTTT. It codes for CASSQRYSRLAGYLDTQYF.

J is TRBJ1-1 and V is TRBV5-4; tentatively, D is TRBD1 (6 bases). The CDR3 covers 14 residues. The germline V gene encodes CDR1 SGHNT and CDR2 YYREEE (reference sequence). V lost 0 bases and J 3 bases, leaving 9 bases between the germline ends. The CDR3 DNA reads as TGTGCCAGCAGCTTGGGACAGGACCACACTGAAGCTTTCTTT. Its protein product is CASSLGQDHTEAFF.

A word on this clonotype: A much larger clonotype is one base distant, so this may be a read error. The rearrangement uses TRBV11-2 and TRBJ2-1, with D possibly being TRBD1 or TRBD2 (6 bases each). Germline V gene lookup returns CDR1 SGHAT and CDR2 FQNNGV. The CDR3 runs to 16 residues. The V and J ends lost 7 bases and 4 bases respectively, with 20 bases between them. The CDR3 bases are TGTGCCAGCACCGAGAGGGGGGACCTCGATTACAATGAGCAGTTCTTC. It yields the protein CASTERGDLDYNEQFF. The whole variable domain, filled in from reference TRBV11-2 and TRBJ2-1, reads EAGVAQSPRYKIIEKRQSVAFWCNPISGHATLYWYQQILGQGPKLLIQFQNNGVVDDSQLPKDRFSAERLKGVDSTLKIQPAKLEDSAVYLCASTERGDLDYNEQFFGPGTRLTVL.

With respect to this clonotype: Just one base apart from a much larger clone, this may be a read error. This chain joins TRBV20-1 and TRBJ2-1; no clear D. Trimming pared 5 bases from V and 10 bases from J, leaving 12 bases between. Germline assignment: CDR1 DFQATT and CDR2 SNEGSKA (reference sequence). This CDR3 region has 11 residues. CDR3 bases: TGCAGTGCTGGGCTGCTGCGCGAGCAGTTCTTC. Translation gives CSAGLLREQFF.

This clonotype was recorded at least ten times. This chain uses TRBV2 with TRBJ2-3; the D is unclear. Germline V gene sequence: CDR1 SNHLY, CDR2 FYNNEI. With 2 bases removed from V and 2 bases from J, the gap between germline ends came to 11 bases. This CDR3 has 15 amino acids. CDR3 sequence reads: CASSEQGRNTDTQYF. As DNA, the CDR3 is TGTGCCAGCAGTGAACAAGGGCGTAACACAGATACGCAGTATTTT.

In its sample, this clonotype was seen many times. The V gene is TRBV5-1, the J gene TRBJ2-7, with a possible D match to TRBD2 (5 bases). The germline CDR1 and CDR2 sequences are SGHRS and YFSETQ. CDR3 length: 14 residues. V was cut by 4 bases and J by 5 bases, with 16 bases left in between. Written as DNA, the CDR3 is TGCGCCAGCAGCCCCGGACTGGGCTGGGACGAGCAGTACTTC. It yields the protein CASSPGLGWDEQYF.

This clonotype has just a few counts. V gene TRBV30 combines with J gene TRBJ2-2; weak D call: TRBD1 (5 bases). The CDR3 spans 13 residues. Germline CDR1 GTSNPN, CDR2 SVGIG (reference sequence). With 5 bases removed from V and 6 bases from J, the gap between germline ends came to 13 bases. CDR3 residues: CAWPLRRAGELFF. CDR3 sequence (DNA): TGTGCCTGGCCTCTACGCAGGGCCGGGGAGCTGTTTTTT.

The V call is TRBV10-2, the J call TRBJ1-1; D may be TRBD1 (5 bases). CDR1 WSHSY and CDR2 SAAADI come from the germline V gene. The CDR3 runs to 14 residues. Trimming took off 0 bases at V and 2 bases at J, with 7 bases between the two ends. In nucleotides, the CDR3 is TGCGCCAGCAGTGAGTCGGGGGGAAACACTGAAGCTTTCTTT. Translation: CASSESGGNTEAFF.

The chain recombines TRBV2 with TRBJ2-7, with 13 bases that match TRBD2. Germline V gene sequence: CDR1 SNHLY, CDR2 FYNNEI. The CDR3 has 14 residues. With 11 bases clipped from V and 2 bases from J, the junction kept 6 bases outside the gene matches. The CDR3 is CAGRLAGGPYEQYF. In DNA form, the CDR3 reads TGTGCCGGACGACTAGCGGGAGGACCCTACGAGCAGTACTTC.

This clonotype appeared many times. The rearrangement uses TRBV2 and TRBJ2-1; TRBD2 aligns across 7 bases. CDR3 length: 14 residues. V lost 4 bases to trimming and J lost 3 bases; unmatched junction nucleotides: 3. Per germline, CDR1 SNHLY and CDR2 FYNNEI. This CDR3 is CASSGGRGYNEQFF. The DNA of the CDR3 is TGTGCCAGCAGTGGTGGGAGGGGCTACAATGAGCAGTTCTTC.

The chain carries TRBV20-1 and TRBJ2-1; 12 bases line up with TRBD2. V was clipped by 3 bases and J by 4 bases; unmatched bases: 4. From germline, CDR1 is DFQATT and CDR2 SNEGSKA (reference sequence). This CDR3 has 15 residues. Here the CDR3 DNA reads TGCAGTGCTAGGCCGACTAGCGGGAGATACAATGAGCAGTTCTTC. This gives the protein CSARPTSGRYNEQFF.

There are many counts of this clonotype. V and J are TRBV7-3 and TRBJ2-7, with 7 bases matching TRBD2. Losses at the gene ends were 2 bases for V and 1 base for J; bases not matched to a gene: 5. In germline, CDR1 is SGHTA, CDR2 FQGTGA. This CDR3 comprises 15 residues. CDR3 DNA sequence: TGTGCCAGCAGCTTAGAGGCGGGAGAGTCCTACGAGCAGTACTTC. As protein: CASSLEAGESYEQYF. Complete variable domain (other parts from reference TRBV7-3 and TRBJ2-7): GAGVSQTPSNKVTEKGKYVELRCDPISGHTALYWYRQSLGQGPEFLIYFQGTGAADDSGLPNDRFFAVRPEGSVSTLKIQRTERGDSAVYLCASSLEAGESYEQYFGPGTRLTVT.

This clonotype was counted a few times. V is TRBV7-8 and J is TRBJ1-3, with TRBD1 as a possible D gene (6 bases). This CDR3 is 17 amino acids long. V lost 2 bases and J 0 bases, leaving 14 bases between the germline ends. CDR1 is SGHVS, CDR2 FQNEAQ, per germline. The CDR3 protein is CASSLPPWTASGNTIYF. As DNA, the CDR3 is TGTGCCAGCAGCTTACCCCCTTGGACAGCCTCTGGAAACACCATATATTTT.

This clonotype has a count of ten or more. The chain joins TRBV18 to TRBJ1-1, with a possible D match to TRBD1 (5 bases). Deletions cut 3 bases from V and 0 bases from J, with 11 bases between. Germline loops: CDR1 KGHSH, CDR2 LQKENI. There are 15 residues in the CDR3. CDR3 in amino acids: CASSPLGGMNTEAFF. DNA of the CDR3: TGTGCCAGCTCACCTCTTGGGGGAATGAACACTGAAGCTTTCTTT.

This clonotype was counted at least ten times. The CDR3 loop reads CASSLARVGGPGSEQYF. The CDR3 DNA sequence: TGTGCCAGCAGCTTAGCTAGAGTAGGGGGACCCGGGAGCGAGCAGTACTTC. The chain joins TRBV7-8 to TRBJ2-7; D might be TRBD1 or TRBD2, each matching 6 bases. There are 17 residues in the CDR3. CDR1 and CDR2 from the germline V gene are SGHVS and FQNEAQ. V lost 0 bases, J lost 6 bases, and 21 bases lay in between.

The sample holds many counts of this clonotype. The genes are TRBV5-1 and TRBJ1-1, with TRBD1 as a possible D gene (5 bases). V was shortened by 4 bases and J by 3 bases, with 10 bases between the two germline ends. Germline CDR1 reads SGHRS; CDR2 reads YFSETQ. The CDR3 is 13 residues long. CDR3 residues: CASSPGLDTEAFF. DNA for the CDR3: TGCGCCAGCAGCCCAGGGTTAGACACTGAAGCTTTCTTT.

This clonotype appeared many times. The rearrangement uses TRBV29-1 and TRBJ2-1; TRBD2 matches 9 bases. Germline V gene lookup returns CDR1 SQVTM and CDR2 ANQGSEA. Germline trimming cut 7 bases from V and 2 bases from J; bases unmatched to any gene: 3. This CDR3 is 13 amino acids long. The CDR3 spells CSGSSGTYNEQFF. As DNA, the CDR3 is TGCAGCGGCTCTAGCGGGACCTACAATGAGCAGTTCTTC.

Regarding this clonotype: Its ends do not fully match the called genes, so a read error is possible. The CDR3, as DNA: TGTGCCAGCAGCTTAGGCGATCGAGTGCGCTTC. Protein sequence: CASSLGDRVRF. The chain has TRBV7-9 and TRBJ2-7; D call uncertain. This CDR3 region has 11 residues. CDR1 and CDR2 (germline): SEHNR, FQNEAQ (reference sequence). The entire variable domain, with the rest obtained from reference TRBV7-9 and TRBJ2-7, is as follows: DTGVSQNPRHKITKRGQNVTFRCDPISEHNRLYWYRQTLGQGPEFLTYFQNEAQLEKSRLLSDRFSAERPKGSFSTLEIQRTEQGDSAMYLCASSLGDRVRFGPGTRLTVT.

Ten or more counts support this clonotype. The CDR3 coding sequence is TGTGCCAGCTCACCAAGGCCGACCTCCTACGAGCAGTACTTC. Protein product: CASSPRPTSYEQYF. The chain combines TRBV18 with TRBJ2-7; no clear D. The CDR3 contains 14 residues. Germline values: CDR1 KGHSH, CDR2 LQKENI. Trimming removed 2 bases from V and 0 bases from J, with 8 bases in between.

Many counts were recorded for this clonotype. The chain employs TRBV20-1 and TRBJ2-3; 9 positions match TRBD2. V was clipped by 2 bases and J by 1 base; unmatched bases: 4. The CDR3 loop spans 15 amino acids. Germline V gene sequence: CDR1 DFQATT, CDR2 SNEGSKA (reference sequence). The CDR3, as DNA: TGCAGTGCTAGAAATCAGCGGGAGGGCACAGATACGCAGTATTTT. Translating gives CSARNQREGTDTQYF.

This clonotype was seen many times. The chain has TRBV27 and TRBJ2-3, with 13 bases that match TRBD2. The CDR3 has 19 amino acids. Germline V lookup: CDR1 MNHEY, CDR2 SMNVEV (reference sequence). Trimming took 8 bases from V and 0 from J; bases not matched to a gene: 14. The CDR3 loop is CASGGLAGLLVRSTDTQYF. The DNA of the CDR3 is TGTGCCAGCGGGGGACTAGCGGGACTTCTTGTGCGAAGCACAGATACGCAGTATTTT.

CDR3 sequence reads: CSARDWTPYLEETQYF. DNA of the CDR3: TGCAGTGCTAGAGATTGGACCCCGTACCTTGAAGAGACCCAGTACTTC. The chain recombines TRBV20-1 with TRBJ2-5; D uncertain. Trimming cost V 0 bases and J 3 bases, with 17 bases left between them. Per the germline V gene, CDR1 is DFQATT and CDR2 is SNEGSKA (reference sequence). The CDR3 contains 16 residues.